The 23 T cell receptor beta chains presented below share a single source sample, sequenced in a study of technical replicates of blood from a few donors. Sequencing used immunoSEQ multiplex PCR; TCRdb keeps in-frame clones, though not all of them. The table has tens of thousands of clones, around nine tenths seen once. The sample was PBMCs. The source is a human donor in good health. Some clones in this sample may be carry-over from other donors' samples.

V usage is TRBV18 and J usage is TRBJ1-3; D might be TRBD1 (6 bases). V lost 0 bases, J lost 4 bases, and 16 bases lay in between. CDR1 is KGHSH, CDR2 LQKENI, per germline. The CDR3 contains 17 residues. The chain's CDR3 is CASSPPRPGDTGNTIYF. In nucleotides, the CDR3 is TGTGCCAGCTCACCACCGCGGCCAGGGGATACAGGAAACACCATATATTTT.

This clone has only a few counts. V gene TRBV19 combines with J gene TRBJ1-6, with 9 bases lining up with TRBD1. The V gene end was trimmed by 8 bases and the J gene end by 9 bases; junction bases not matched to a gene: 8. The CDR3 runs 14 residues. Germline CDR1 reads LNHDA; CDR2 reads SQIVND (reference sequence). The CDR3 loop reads CASGPGTGISPLHF. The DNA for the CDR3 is TGTGCCAGTGGGCCCGGGACAGGGATTTCACCCCTCCACTTT. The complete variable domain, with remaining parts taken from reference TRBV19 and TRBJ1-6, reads DGGITQSPKYLFRKEGQNVTLSCEQNLNHDAMYWYRQDPGQGLRLIYYSQIVNDFQKGDIAEGYSVSREKKESFPLTVTSAQKNPTAFYLCASGPGTGISPLHFGNGTRLTVT.

CDR3 sequence reads: CASSLGRGKGTDTQYF. Written as DNA, the CDR3 is TGTGCCAGCAGCTTAGGTCGCGGGAAAGGCACAGATACGCAGTATTTT. This chain links TRBV7-9 with TRBJ2-3, with D possibly TRBD2 on 6 matching bases. Germline lookup yields CDR1 SEHNR and CDR2 FQNEAQ (reference sequence). This CDR3 contains 16 residues. The V end was cut by 1 base, the J end by 1 base, with 12 bases between. Complete variable domain (other parts from reference TRBV7-9 and TRBJ2-3): DTGVSQNPRHKITKRGQNVTFRCDPISEHNRLYWYRQTLGQGPEFLTYFQNEAQLEKSRLLSDRFSAERPKGSFSTLEIQRTEQGDSAMYLCASSLGRGKGTDTQYFGPGTRLTVL.

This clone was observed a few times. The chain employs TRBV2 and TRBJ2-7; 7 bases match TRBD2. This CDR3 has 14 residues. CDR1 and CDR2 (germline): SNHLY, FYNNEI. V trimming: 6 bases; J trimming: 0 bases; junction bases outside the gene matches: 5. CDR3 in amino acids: CASRDTSVSYEQYF. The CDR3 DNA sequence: TGTGCCAGCAGAGATACTAGCGTCTCCTACGAGCAGTACTTC.

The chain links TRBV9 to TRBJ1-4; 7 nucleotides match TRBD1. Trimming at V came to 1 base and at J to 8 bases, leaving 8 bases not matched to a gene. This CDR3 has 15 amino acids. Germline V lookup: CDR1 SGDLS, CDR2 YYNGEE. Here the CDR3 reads CASSVSSGGGEKLFF. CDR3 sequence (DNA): TGTGCCAGCAGCGTATCATCAGGGGGTGGAGAAAAACTGTTTTTT.

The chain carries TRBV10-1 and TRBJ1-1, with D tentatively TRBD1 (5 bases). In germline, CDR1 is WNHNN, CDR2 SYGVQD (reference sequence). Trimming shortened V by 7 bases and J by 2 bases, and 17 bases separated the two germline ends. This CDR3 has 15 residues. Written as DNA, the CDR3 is TGCGCCAGCACCCGCTCGGGGGGAATTAACACTGAAGCTTTCTTT. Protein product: CASTRSGGINTEAFF.

CDR3: CASSFRDRGVLQYF. CDR3 DNA sequence: TGTGCCAGCAGCTTCCGGGACAGGGGAGTCCTGCAGTACTTC. The chain links TRBV5-8 to TRBJ2-7; 10 nucleotides align to TRBD1. Germline V gene sequence: CDR1 SGHTS, CDR2 YDEGEE. V dropped 2 bases and J dropped 9; count of bases not matched to a gene: 8. CDR3 size: 14 residues.

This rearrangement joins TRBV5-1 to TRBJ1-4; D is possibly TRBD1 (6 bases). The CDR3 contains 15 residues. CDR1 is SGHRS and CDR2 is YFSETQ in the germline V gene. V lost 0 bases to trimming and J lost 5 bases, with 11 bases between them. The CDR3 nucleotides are TGCGCCAGCAGCTTGGCCGGACAGTTCAATGAAAAACTGTTTTTT. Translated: CASSLAGQFNEKLFF.

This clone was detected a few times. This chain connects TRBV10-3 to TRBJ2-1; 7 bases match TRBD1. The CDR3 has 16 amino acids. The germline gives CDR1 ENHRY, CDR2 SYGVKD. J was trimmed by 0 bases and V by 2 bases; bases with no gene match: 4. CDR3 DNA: TGTGCCATCAGTGAGGAGACAGGGTTCTCCTACAATGAGCAGTTCTTC. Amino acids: CAISEETGFSYNEQFF.

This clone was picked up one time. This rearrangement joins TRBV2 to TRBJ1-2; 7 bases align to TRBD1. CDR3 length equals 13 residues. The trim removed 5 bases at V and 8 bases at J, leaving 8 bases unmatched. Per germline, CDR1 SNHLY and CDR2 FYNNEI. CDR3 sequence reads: CASSFTGVGGYTF. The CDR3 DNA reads TGTGCCAGCAGTTTTACAGGGGTTGGCGGCTACACCTTC.

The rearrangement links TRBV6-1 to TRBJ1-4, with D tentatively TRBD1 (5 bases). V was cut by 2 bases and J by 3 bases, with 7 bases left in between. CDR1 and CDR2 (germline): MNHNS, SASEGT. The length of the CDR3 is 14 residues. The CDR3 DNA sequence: TGTGCCAGCAGTGAACGGGGGGCTAATGAAAAACTGTTTTTT. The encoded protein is CASSERGANEKLFF.

CDR3 bases: TGTGCCAGCGCGGGACAGGGGGTGTACGAGCAGTACTTC. Translated: CASAGQGVYEQYF. The gene calls are TRBV7-2 and TRBJ2-7, with TRBD1 matching over 11 bases. The CDR3 runs to 13 residues. Germline lookup yields CDR1 SGHTA and CDR2 FQGNSA. V trimming: 8 bases; J trimming: 4 bases; junction bases outside the gene matches: 4. Using reference TRBV7-2 and TRBJ2-7 for the parts outside the CDR3, the full variable domain is GAGVSQSPSNKVTEKGKDVELRCDPISGHTALYWYRQSLGQGLEFLIYFQGNSAPDKSGLPSDRFSAERTGGSVSTLTIQRTQQEDSAVYLCASAGQGVYEQYFGPGTRLTVT.

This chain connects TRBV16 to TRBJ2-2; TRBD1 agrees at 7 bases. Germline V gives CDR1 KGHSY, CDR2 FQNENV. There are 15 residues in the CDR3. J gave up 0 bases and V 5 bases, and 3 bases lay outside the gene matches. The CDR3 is CASSFDRANTGELFF. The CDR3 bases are TGTGCCAGCAGCTTTGACAGGGCGAACACCGGGGAGCTGTTTTTT.

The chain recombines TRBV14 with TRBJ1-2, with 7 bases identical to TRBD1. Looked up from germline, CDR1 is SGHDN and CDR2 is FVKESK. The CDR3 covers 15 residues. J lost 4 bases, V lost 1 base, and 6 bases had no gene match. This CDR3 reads CASSQGQGMGYGYTF. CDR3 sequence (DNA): TGTGCCAGCAGCCAAGGACAGGGTATGGGCTATGGCTACACCTTC.

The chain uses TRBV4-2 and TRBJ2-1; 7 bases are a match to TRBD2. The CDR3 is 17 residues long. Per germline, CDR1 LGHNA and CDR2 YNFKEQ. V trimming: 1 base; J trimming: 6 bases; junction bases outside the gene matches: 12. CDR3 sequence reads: CASSQAPTAGRGNEQFF. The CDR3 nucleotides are TGTGCCAGCAGCCAAGCCCCCACAGCGGGAAGGGGCAATGAGCAGTTCTTC.

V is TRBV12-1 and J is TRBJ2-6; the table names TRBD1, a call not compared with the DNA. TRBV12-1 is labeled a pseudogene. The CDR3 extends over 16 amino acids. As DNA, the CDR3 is TGTGCCAGCAGCTCCAGGGATCTCTCTGGGGCCAACGTCCTGACTTTC. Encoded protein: CASSSRDLSGANVLTF.

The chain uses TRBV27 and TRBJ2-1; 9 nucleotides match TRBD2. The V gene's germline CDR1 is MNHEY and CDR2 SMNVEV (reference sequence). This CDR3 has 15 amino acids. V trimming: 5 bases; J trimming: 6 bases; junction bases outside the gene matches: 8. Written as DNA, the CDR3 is TGTGCCAGCAGTCCTGGGACTAGCCCCACCAATGAGCAGTTCTTC. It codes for CASSPGTSPTNEQFF.

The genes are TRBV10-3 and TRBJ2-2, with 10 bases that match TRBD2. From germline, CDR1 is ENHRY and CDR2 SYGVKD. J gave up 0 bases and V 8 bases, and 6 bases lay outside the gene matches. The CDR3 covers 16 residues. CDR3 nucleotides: TGTGCCATCGCTAGCCTAGCGGGGGCGAACACCGGGGAGCTGTTTTTT. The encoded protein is CAIASLAGANTGELFF.

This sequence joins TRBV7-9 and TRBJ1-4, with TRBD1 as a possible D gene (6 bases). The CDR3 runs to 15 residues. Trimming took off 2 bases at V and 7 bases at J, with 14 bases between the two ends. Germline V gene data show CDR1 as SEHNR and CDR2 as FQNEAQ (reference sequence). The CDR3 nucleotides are TGTGCCAGCAGCTTAAACTCGGGACATCGTGAAAAACTGTTTTTT. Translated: CASSLNSGHREKLFF.

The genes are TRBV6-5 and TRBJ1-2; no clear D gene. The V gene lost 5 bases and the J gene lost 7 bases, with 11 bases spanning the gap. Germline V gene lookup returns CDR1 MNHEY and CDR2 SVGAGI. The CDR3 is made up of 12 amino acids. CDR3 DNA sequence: TGTGCCAGCAGTCTCGAGGGTCGTGGCTACACCTTC. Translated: CASSLEGRGYTF.

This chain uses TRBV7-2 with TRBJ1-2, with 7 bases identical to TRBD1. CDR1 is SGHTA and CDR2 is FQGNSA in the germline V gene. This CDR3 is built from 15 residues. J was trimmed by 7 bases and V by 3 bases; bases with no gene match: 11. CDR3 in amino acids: CASSFVGTARGGYTF. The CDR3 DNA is TGTGCCAGCAGCTTTGTAGGGACAGCGAGAGGTGGCTACACCTTC.

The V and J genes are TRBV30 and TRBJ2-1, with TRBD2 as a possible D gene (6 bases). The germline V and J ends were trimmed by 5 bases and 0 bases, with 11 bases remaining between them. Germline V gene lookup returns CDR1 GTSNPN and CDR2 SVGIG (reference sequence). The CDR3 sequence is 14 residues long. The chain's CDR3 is CAWGHGGSYNEQFF. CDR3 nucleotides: TGTGCCTGGGGGCACGGGGGCTCCTACAATGAGCAGTTCTTC.

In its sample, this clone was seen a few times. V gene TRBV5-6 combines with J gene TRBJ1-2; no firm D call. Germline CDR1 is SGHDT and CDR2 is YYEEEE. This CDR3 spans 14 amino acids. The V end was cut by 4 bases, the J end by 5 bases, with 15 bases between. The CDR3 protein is CASSTRTKSYGYTF. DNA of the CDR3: TGTGCCAGCAGCACTAGGACGAAATCTTATGGCTACACCTTC.